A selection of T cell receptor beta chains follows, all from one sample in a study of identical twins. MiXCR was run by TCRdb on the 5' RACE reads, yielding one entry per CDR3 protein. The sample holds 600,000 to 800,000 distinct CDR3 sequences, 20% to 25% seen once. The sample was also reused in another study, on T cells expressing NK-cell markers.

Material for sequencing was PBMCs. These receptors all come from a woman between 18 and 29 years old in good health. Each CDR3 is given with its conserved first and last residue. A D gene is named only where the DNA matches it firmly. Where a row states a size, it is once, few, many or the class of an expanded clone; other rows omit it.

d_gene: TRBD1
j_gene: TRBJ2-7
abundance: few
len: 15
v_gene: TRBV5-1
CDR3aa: CASSTQTGALGEQYF
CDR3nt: TGCGCCAGCAGCACCCAGACAGGGGCTCTGGGCGAGCAGTACTTC

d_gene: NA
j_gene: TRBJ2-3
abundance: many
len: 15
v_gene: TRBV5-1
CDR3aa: CASSFDGSSTDTQYF
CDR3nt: TGCGCCAGCAGCTTCGACGGATCTAGCACAGATACGCAGTATTTT

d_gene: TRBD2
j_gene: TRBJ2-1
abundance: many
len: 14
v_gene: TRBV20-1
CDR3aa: CSGESGTRVDEQFF
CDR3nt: TGCAGTGGGGAAAGCGGGACTAGGGTCGATGAGCAGTTCTTC

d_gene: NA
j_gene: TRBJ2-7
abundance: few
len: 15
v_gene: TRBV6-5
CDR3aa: CASSYADGSAWEQYF
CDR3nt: TGTGCCAGCAGTTACGCGGACGGGAGCGCTTGGGAGCAGTACTTC

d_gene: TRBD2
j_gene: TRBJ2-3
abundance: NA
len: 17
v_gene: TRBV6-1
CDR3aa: CASSSGLAGVSTDTQYF
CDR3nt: TGTGCCAGCAGCTCGGGACTAGCGGGGGTTAGCACAGATACGCAGTATTTT

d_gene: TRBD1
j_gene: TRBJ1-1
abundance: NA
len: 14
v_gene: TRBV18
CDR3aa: CASSGGQRDTEAFF
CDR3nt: TGTGCCAGCTCGGGGGGACAGCGGGACACTGAAGCTTTCTTT

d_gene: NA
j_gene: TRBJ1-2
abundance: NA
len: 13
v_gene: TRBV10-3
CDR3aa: CAISAQGQYGYTF
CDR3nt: TGTGCCATCAGTGCTCAGGGCCAATATGGCTACACCTTC

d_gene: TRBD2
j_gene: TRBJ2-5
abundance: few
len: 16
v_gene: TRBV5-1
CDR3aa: CASSFRLAGAQETQYF
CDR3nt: TGCGCCAGCAGCTTCAGACTAGCGGGGGCCCAAGAGACCCAGTACTTC

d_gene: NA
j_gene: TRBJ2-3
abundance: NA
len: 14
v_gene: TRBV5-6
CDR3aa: CASSTGTVEDTQYF
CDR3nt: TGTGCCAGCAGTACCGGGACCGTCGAAGATACGCAGTATTTT

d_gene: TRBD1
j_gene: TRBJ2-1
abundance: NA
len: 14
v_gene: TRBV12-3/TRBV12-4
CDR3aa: CASTLTGTYNEQFF
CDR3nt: TGTGCCAGCACCCTGACAGGGACCTACAATGAGCAGTTCTTC

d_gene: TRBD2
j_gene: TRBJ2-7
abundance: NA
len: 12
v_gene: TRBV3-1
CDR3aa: CASSLGLVGQYF
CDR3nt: TGTGCCAGCAGCCTGGGACTAGTGGGGCAGTACTTC

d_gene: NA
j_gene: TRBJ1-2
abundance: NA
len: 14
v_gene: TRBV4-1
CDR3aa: CASSQDRTNYGYTF
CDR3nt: TGCGCCAGCAGCCAAGACAGGACTAACTATGGCTACACCTTC

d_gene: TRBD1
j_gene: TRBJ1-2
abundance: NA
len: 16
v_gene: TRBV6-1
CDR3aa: CASSEGQGPSNYGYTF
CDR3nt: TGTGCCAGCAGTGAAGGACAGGGCCCATCAAACTATGGCTACACCTTC

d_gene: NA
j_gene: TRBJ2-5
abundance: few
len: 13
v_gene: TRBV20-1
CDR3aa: CSARTRESLTQYF
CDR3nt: TGCAGTGCTAGGACCCGGGAGTCACTGACCCAGTACTTC

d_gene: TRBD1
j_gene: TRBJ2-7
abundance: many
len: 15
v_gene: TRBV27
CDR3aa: CASSSLPGQGYEQYF
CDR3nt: TGTGCCAGCAGTTCACTTCCCGGACAGGGATACGAGCAGTACTTC

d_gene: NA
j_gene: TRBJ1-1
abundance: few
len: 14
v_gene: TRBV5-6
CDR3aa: CASSLDQRNTEAFF
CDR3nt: TGTGCCAGCAGCTTGGACCAGAGGAACACTGAAGCTTTCTTT

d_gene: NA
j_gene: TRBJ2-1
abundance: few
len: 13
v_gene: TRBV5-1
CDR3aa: CASSTMTYNEQFF
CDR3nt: TGCGCCAGCAGCACAATGACCTACAATGAGCAGTTCTTC

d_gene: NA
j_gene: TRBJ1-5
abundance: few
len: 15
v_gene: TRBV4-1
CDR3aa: CASSRDSGSNQPQHF
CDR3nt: TGCGCCAGCAGCCGAGACAGCGGAAGCAATCAGCCCCAGCATTTT

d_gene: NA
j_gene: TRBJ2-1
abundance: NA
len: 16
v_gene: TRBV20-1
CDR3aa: CSAVDSWGQRGNEQFF
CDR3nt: TGCAGTGCTGTGGACAGCTGGGGTCAAAGAGGCAATGAGCAGTTCTTC

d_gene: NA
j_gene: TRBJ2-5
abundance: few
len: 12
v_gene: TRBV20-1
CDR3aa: CSAEAYQETQYF
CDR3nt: TGCAGTGCAGAGGCCTACCAAGAGACCCAGTACTTC

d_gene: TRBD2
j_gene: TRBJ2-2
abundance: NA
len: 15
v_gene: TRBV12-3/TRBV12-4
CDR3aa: CASSSPGLLTGELFF
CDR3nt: TGTGCCAGCAGTTCACCGGGACTACTAACCGGGGAGCTGTTTTTT

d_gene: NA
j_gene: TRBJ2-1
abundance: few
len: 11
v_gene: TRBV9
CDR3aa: CASSVGAEQFF
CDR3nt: TGTGCCAGCAGCGTAGGGGCGGAGCAGTTCTTC

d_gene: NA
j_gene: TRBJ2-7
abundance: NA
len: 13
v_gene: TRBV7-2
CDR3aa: CASSRPFGYEQYF
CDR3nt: TGTGCCAGCAGCCGCCCATTCGGCTACGAGCAGTACTTC

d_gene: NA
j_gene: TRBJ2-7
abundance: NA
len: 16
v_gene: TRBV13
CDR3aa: CASSTQTRREPYEQYF
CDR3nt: TGTGCCAGCAGCACCCAGACGAGAAGGGAGCCCTACGAGCAGTACTTC

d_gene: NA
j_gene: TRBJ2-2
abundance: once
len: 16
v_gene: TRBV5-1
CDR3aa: CASSLRRNTNTGELFF
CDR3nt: TGCGCCAGCAGCTTGAGGCGGAATACGAACACCGGGGAGCTGTTTTTT

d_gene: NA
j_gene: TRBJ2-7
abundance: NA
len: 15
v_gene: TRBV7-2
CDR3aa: CASSIKQNPSYEQYF
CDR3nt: TGTGCCAGCAGCATCAAGCAGAACCCATCCTACGAGCAGTACTTC

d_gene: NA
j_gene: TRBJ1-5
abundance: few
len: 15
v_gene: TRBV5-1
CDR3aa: CASSLDAYSNQPQHF
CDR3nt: TGCGCCAGCAGCTTGGATGCATATAGCAATCAGCCCCAGCATTTT

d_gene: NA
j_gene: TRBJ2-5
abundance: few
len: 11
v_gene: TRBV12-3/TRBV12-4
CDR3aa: CASRLWETQYF
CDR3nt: TGTGCCAGCAGATTGTGGGAGACCCAGTACTTC

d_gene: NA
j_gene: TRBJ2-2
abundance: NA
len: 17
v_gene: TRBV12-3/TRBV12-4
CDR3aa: CASSPLGQVGRTGELFF
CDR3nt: TGTGCCAGCAGTCCGTTGGGGCAGGTTGGTAGGACCGGGGAGCTGTTTTTT

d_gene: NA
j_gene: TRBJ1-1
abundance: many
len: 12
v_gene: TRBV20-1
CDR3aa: CSAGQGGTEAFF
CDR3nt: TGCAGTGCTGGGCAGGGAGGCACTGAAGCTTTCTTT

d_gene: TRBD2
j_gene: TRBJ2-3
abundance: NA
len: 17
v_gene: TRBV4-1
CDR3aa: CASSQVPSGSTPDTQYF
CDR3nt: TGCGCCAGCAGCCAAGTCCCTAGCGGGAGTACTCCAGATACGCAGTATTTT

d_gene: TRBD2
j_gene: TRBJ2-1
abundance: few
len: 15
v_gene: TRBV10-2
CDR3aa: CASRSGTSGNNEQFF
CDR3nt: TGCGCCAGCCGTTCCGGGACTAGCGGGAACAATGAGCAGTTCTTC

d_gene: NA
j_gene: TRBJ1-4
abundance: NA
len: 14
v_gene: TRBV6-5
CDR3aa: CASSSGQKYEKLFF
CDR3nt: TGTGCCAGCAGTTCGGGACAAAAATACGAAAAACTGTTTTTT

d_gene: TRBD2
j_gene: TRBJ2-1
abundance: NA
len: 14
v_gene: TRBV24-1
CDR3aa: CATSDLRGGNEQFF
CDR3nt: TGTGCCACCAGTGATTTGCGCGGGGGTAATGAGCAGTTCTTC

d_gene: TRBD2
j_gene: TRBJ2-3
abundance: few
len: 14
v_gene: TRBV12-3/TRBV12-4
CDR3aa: CASSFLAGGDTQYF
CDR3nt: TGTGCCAGCAGTTTCCTAGCGGGGGGCGATACGCAGTATTTT

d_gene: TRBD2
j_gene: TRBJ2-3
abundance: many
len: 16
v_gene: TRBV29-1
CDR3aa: CSVPGTSGNSADTQYF
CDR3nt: TGCAGCGTTCCCGGGACTAGCGGGAACTCCGCAGATACGCAGTATTTT

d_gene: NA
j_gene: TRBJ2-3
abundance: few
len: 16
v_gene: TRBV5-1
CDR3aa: CASSLAFGVRTDTQYF
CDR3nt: TGCGCCAGCAGCTTGGCCTTCGGGGTTCGGACAGATACGCAGTATTTT

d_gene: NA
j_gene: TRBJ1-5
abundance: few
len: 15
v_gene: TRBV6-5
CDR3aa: CASSYSIGGNQPQHF
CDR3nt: TGTGCCAGCAGTTACTCGATAGGCGGTAATCAGCCCCAGCATTTT

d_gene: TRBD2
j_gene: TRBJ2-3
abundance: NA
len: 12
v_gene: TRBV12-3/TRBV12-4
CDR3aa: CAGQAGSDTQYF
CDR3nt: TGTGCCGGTCAAGCGGGGTCAGATACGCAGTATTTT

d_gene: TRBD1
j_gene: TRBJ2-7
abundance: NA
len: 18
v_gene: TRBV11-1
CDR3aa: CASSPRSGRTGGSYEQYF
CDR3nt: TGTGCCAGCAGCCCCCGAAGCGGTCGGACAGGGGGCTCCTACGAGCAGTACTTC

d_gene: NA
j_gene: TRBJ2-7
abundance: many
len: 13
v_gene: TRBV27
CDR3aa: CASRALSGYEQYF
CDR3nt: TGTGCCAGCCGAGCCCTGTCAGGGTACGAGCAGTACTTC

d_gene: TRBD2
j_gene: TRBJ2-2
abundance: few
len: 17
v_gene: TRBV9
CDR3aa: CASSVPAGGSNTGELFF
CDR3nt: TGTGCCAGCAGCGTCCCAGCGGGGGGGTCGAACACCGGGGAGCTGTTTTTT

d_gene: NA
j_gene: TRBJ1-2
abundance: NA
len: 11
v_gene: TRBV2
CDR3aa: CASSELAGYTF
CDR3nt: TGTGCCAGCAGTGAATTGGCTGGCTACACCTTC

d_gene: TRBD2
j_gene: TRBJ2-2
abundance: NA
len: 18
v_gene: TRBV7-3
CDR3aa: CASSYLGTSGGNTGELFF
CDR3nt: TGTGCCAGCAGCTATCTTGGGACTAGCGGGGGGAACACCGGGGAGCTGTTTTTT

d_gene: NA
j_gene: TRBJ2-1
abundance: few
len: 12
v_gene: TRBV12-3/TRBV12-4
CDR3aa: CASSLPGLNRFF
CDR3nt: TGTGCCAGCAGTTTGCCGGGACTTAATAGGTTCTTC

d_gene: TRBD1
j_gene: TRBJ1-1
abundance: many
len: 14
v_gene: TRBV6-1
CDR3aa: CASRHDREATEAFF
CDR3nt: TGTGCCAGCAGACACGACAGGGAGGCCACTGAAGCTTTCTTT